The 17 T cell receptor beta chains reported below all come from one sample, sequenced in a study of T cells in Graves' hyperthyroidism and ophthalmopathy. RNA transcripts provided the source from which TCR beta CDR3 regions were amplified. In the first-round RT-PCR of the TCR CDR3, the HTBI primer set was used. TCRdb re-analysed the multiplex PCR reads in MiXCR, keeping a single row per CDR3 protein. Of fewer than 550,000 distinct CDR3 sequences listed, around a quarter are singletons. Sequencing used blood. The receptors shown here come from a young woman with Graves' ophthalmopathy.

The genes are TRBV20-1 and TRBJ1-1; possible D gene TRBD1, 5 bases. The CDR3 is made up of 13 amino acids. Germline assignment: CDR1 DFQATT and CDR2 SNEGSKA (reference sequence). Trimming took 2 bases from V and 5 from J, leaving 12 bases between them. CDR3 nucleotide sequence: TGCAGTGCTAGAAACGGACATGGGACTGAAGCTTTCTTT. This codes for CSARNGHGTEAFF.

This clonotype turned up a few times. V and J are TRBV5-1 and TRBJ1-1, with a possible D match to TRBD1 (5 bases). Trimming stripped 5 bases from V and 1 base from J, with 9 bases between. There are 13 residues in the CDR3. Germline V CDR1 and CDR2: SGHRS, YFSETQ. The CDR3 region is CASRNTGNTEAFF. DNA for the CDR3: TGCGCCAGCAGGAATACAGGGAACACTGAAGCTTTCTTT.

The chain employs TRBV19 and TRBJ1-5; 7 bases agree with TRBD1. The ends lost 5 bases at V and 7 bases at J; junction bases unmatched: 11. The CDR3 extends over 15 amino acids. Germline CDR1 and CDR2: LNHDA and SQIVND (reference sequence). DNA of the CDR3: TGTGCCAGTAGTTTCTACCACAGGGGCGAGCAGCCCCAGCATTTT. Translating gives CASSFYHRGEQPQHF.

This CDR3 reads CASGSEPNQPQHF. CDR3 DNA sequence: TGTGCTAGTGGTTCTGAGCCTAATCAGCCCCAGCATTTT. The J gene is TRBJ1-5, the V gene TRBV12-5, with unresolved D. The V end lost 4 bases, the J end lost 4 bases, and 8 bases lay between the germline ends. Per germline, CDR1 LGHNT and CDR2 FRNRAP. The CDR3 runs 13 residues.

Many counts were recorded for this clonotype. V is TRBV12-3 or TRBV12-4 and J is TRBJ2-4; 8 bases fit TRBD1. V lost 7 bases, J lost 3 bases, and 14 bases stayed unmatched. This CDR3 is built from 17 residues. The CDR3 sequence: CASINTGGLDDKNIQYF. The CDR3 DNA follows: TGTGCCAGCATCAATACAGGGGGTCTTGATGACAAAAACATTCAGTACTTC.

This clonotype was seen ten or more times. V and J are TRBV12-3 or TRBV12-4 and TRBJ2-2; no firm D call. The CDR3 has 12 amino acids. V gave up 2 bases and J gave up 7 bases, with 5 bases separating them. The DNA for the CDR3 is TGTGCCAGCAGTTTACAGGTCGGGGAGCTGTTTTTT. The encoded protein is CASSLQVGELFF.

This clonotype was detected many times. The rearrangement links TRBV12-3 or TRBV12-4 to TRBJ1-5; D gene ambiguous. V lost 6 bases and J 6 bases, leaving 15 bases between the germline ends. CDR3 length equals 14 residues. CDR3: CASSFGRVVQPQHF. The CDR3 bases are TGTGCCAGCAGCTTTGGGAGGGTGGTTCAGCCCCAGCATTTT.

The gene calls are TRBV24-1 and TRBJ1-2; weak D call: TRBD1 (6 bases). The CDR3 has 15 amino acids. Trimming removed 5 bases at V and 1 base at J, with 13 bases between. From germline, CDR1 is KGHDR and CDR2 SFDVKD. CDR3 sequence: CATSGPDSFNYGYTF. The CDR3 DNA sequence: TGTGCCACCAGTGGCCCGGACAGCTTTAACTATGGCTACACCTTC.

This clonotype was recorded many times. This chain connects TRBV12-3 or TRBV12-4 to TRBJ1-3; D not resolved. The CDR3 covers 14 residues. V lost 5 bases to trimming and J lost 0 bases, with 8 bases between them. CDR3 protein: CASSPRSSGNTIYF. Here the CDR3 DNA reads TGTGCCAGCAGTCCCAGGAGCTCTGGAAACACCATATATTTT.

Ten or more counts support this clonotype. CDR3 amino acids: CASSLEGRWGEQYF. The CDR3 DNA follows: TGTGCCAGCAGCTTAGAAGGTCGGTGGGGCGAGCAGTACTTC. The gene calls are TRBV11-2 and TRBJ2-7; D uncertain. Germline CDR1 SGHAT, CDR2 FQNNGV. The germline V and J ends were trimmed by 0 bases and 6 bases, with 12 bases remaining between them. The CDR3 covers 14 residues.

The rearrangement joins TRBV20-1 to TRBJ2-7; 12 bases are shared with TRBD2. J gave up 5 bases and V 6 bases, and 8 bases lay outside the gene matches. CDR1 is DFQATT and CDR2 is SNEGSKA in the germline V gene (reference sequence). The CDR3 runs 14 residues. DNA of the CDR3: TGCAGTGCCGCCCCTAGCGGGAGGGCCAACGAGCAGTACTTC. Its protein product is CSAAPSGRANEQYF.

This chain links TRBV13 with TRBJ1-1; D is unclear. The CDR3 spans 13 residues. The germline V and J ends were trimmed by 5 bases and 1 base, with 8 bases remaining between them. The germline V gene encodes CDR1 PRHDT and CDR2 FYEKMQ (reference sequence). In DNA form, the CDR3 reads TGTGCCAGCAGCCAAAACGGGAACACTGAAGCTTTCTTT. This sequence encodes CASSQNGNTEAFF.

This clonotype was counted ten times or more. CDR3 sequence: CSARAVQGTQYF. CDR3 DNA sequence: TGCAGTGCTAGGGCCGTTCAGGGGACCCAGTACTTC. The V gene is TRBV20-1, the J gene TRBJ2-5; D is perhaps TRBD1 (5 bases). The CDR3 is 12 residues long. V was clipped by 3 bases and J by 7 bases, with 12 bases between them. Looked up from germline, CDR1 is DFQATT and CDR2 is SNEGSKA (reference sequence).

This clonotype was picked up many times. V is TRBV12-3 or TRBV12-4 and J is TRBJ1-1, with 9 bases identical to TRBD1. The CDR3 spans 12 residues. V dropped 6 bases and J dropped 10; count of bases not matched to a gene: 6. CDR3 nucleotide sequence: TGTGCCAGCAGATCACAGGGGGCGGGAGCTTTCTTT. Its protein is CASRSQGAGAFF.

This clonotype occurred a few times. This chain links TRBV3-1 with TRBJ1-2, with 9 bases aligning to TRBD1. J gave up 1 base and V 4 bases, and 13 bases lay outside the gene matches. This CDR3 is built from 18 residues. CDR1 and CDR2 from the germline V gene are LGHDT and YNNKEL (reference sequence). Written as DNA, the CDR3 is TGTGCCAGCAGCCCTTCGATCTTCAGGGACAGGGTTAACTATGGCTACACCTTC. This translates into CASSPSIFRDRVNYGYTF.

This clonotype was recorded at least ten times. The chain recombines TRBV28 with TRBJ1-2; maybe TRBD1 (5 bases). Germline V CDR1 and CDR2: MDHEN, SYDVKM. The CDR3 spans 10 residues. V dropped 7 bases and J dropped 10 bases, with 10 bases sitting between them. CDR3 region: CASKGPLYTF. The CDR3 coding sequence is TGTGCCAGCAAGGGACCCCTCTACACCTTC.

The table lists this clonotype with many counts. For the CDR3, the DNA is TGTGCCAGCAGCCCCCTGACAGGATTTAACTATGGCTACACCTTC. Its translation: CASSPLTGFNYGYTF. V usage is TRBV9 and J usage is TRBJ1-2; a weak D match, TRBD1 (6 bases). Trimming took off 4 bases at V and 1 base at J, with 14 bases between the two ends. This CDR3 contains 15 residues. Germline V gene sequence: CDR1 SGDLS, CDR2 YYNGEE.